This T cell receptor (beta chain) was documented in a study of blood T cell repertoires in COVID-19. Study details: Whether acute or convalescent, the COVID-19 samples came from the United States, Italy and Spain. The cDNA or gDNA used as material had been derived from T cells, B-cell-depleted T cells, or PBMCs.

The data were produced by immunoSEQ multiplex PCR, yet TCRdb's version contains in-frame clones alone and is incomplete. The repertoire holds under 250,000 clones, with approximately 91% as singletons. Patients of the Seattle cohort, enrolled during active infection, were followed longitudinally. The receptor comes from a man between 25 and 39 years old with COVID-19, enrolled during active disease. The sequenced sample was peripheral blood.

The CDR3 sequence is CASRAGQDPNTEAFF. CDR3 nucleotide sequence: TGTGCCAGCAGGGCGGGACAGGACCCAAACACTGAAGCTTTCTTT. The gene calls are TRBV7-9 and TRBJ1-1; 8 nucleotides align to TRBD1. The CDR3 length is 15 residues. Looked up from germline, CDR1 is SEHNR and CDR2 is FQNEAQ (reference sequence). V dropped 6 bases and J dropped 2; count of bases not matched to a gene: 8. Together with reference TRBV7-9 and TRBJ1-1, the CDR3 gives the full variable domain: DTGVSQNPRHKITKRGQNVTFRCDPISEHNRLYWYRQTLGQGPEFLTYFQNEAQLEKSRLLSDRFSAERPKGSFSTLEIQRTEQGDSAMYLCASRAGQDPNTEAFFGQGTRLTVV.